This T cell receptor (beta chain) was sequenced for a study of Ad26.COV2.S vaccination and SARS-CoV-2 variants. Data came from immunoSEQ multiplex PCR; TCRdb stores just in-frame clones and leaves some out. The repertoire holds roughly 420,000 clones, with 89% as singletons. The ends lost 6 bases at V and 5 bases at J; junction bases unmatched: 12. Germline CDR1 MNHNY, CDR2 SVGAGI (reference sequence). The CDR3 loop spans 15 amino acids. The treatment: approximately 18 received Ad26.COV2.S at low or high dose, single or two shots; five or six received placebo; per-sample allocation not given. Day 63 after the first vaccine or placebo injection was the time point for sampling.

This sequence originates from a person between 18 and 65 years old who received the Ad26.COV2.S COVID-19 vaccine or a placebo. The material sequenced was peripheral blood, taken in a trial of Ad26.COV2.S vaccine versus placebo. The V call is TRBV6-6, the J call TRBJ1-2; 7 nucleotides match TRBD1. The CDR3 loop is CASRRTGWGIYGYTF. CDR3 sequence (DNA): TGTGCCAGCAGAAGGACAGGTTGGGGTATATATGGCTACACCTTC.